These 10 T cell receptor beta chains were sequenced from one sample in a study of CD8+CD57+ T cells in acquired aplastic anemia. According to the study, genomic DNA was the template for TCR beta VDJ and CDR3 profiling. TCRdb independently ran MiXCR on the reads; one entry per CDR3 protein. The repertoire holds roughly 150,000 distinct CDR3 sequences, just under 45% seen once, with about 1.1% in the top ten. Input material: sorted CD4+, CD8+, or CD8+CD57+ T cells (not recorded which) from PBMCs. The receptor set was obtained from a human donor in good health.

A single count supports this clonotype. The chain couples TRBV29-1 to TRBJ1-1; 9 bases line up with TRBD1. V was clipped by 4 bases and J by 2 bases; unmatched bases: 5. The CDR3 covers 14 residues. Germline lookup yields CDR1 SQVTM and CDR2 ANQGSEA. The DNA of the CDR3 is TGCAGCGTTGCGACAGGGGGATTTAACACTGAAGCTTTCTTT. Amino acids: CSVATGGFNTEAFF.

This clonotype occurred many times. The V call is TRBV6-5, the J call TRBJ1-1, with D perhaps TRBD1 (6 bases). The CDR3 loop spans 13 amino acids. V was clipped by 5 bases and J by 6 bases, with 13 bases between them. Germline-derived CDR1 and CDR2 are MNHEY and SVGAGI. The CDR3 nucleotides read TGTGCCAGCAGTGAGCGGGGGGCAGCTGAAGCTTTCTTT. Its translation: CASSERGAAEAFF.

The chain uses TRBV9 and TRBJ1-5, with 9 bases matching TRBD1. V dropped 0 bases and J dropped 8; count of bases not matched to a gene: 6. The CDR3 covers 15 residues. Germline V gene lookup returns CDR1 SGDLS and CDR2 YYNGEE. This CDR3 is CASSVADRGVEPQHF. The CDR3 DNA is TGTGCCAGCAGCGTAGCAGACAGGGGGGTTGAGCCCCAGCATTTT. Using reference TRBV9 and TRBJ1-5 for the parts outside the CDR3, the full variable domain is DSGVTQTPKHLITATGQRVTLRCSPRSGDLSVYWYQQSLDQGLQFLIQYYNGEERAKGNILERFSAQQFPDLHSELNLSSLELGDSALYFCASSVADRGVEPQHFGDGTRLSIL.

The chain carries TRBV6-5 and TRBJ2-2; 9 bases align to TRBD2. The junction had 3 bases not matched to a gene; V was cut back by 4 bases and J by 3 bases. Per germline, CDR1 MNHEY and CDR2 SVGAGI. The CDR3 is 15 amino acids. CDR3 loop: CASSSGLADTGELFF. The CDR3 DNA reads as TGTGCCAGCAGTTCGGGACTAGCAGACACCGGGGAGCTGTTTTTT.

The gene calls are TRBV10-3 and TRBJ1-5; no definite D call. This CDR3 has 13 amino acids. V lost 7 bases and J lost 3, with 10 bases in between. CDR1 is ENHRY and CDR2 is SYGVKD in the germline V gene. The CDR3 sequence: CAIMNGINQPQHF. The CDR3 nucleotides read TGTGCCATCATGAATGGGATCAATCAGCCCCAGCATTTT.

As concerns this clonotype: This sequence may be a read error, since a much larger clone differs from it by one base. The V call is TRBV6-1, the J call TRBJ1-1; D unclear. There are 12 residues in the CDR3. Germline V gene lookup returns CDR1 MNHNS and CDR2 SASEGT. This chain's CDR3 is CAGSDGDTEAFF. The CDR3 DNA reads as TGTGCCGGCAGTGATGGGGACACTGAAGCTTTCTTT.

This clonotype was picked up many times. The CDR3 here is CASSEGLGQNEKLFF. CDR3 coding DNA: TGTGCCAGCAGTGAGGGATTAGGACAGAATGAAAAACTGTTTTTT. This sequence joins TRBV2 and TRBJ1-4, with D perhaps matching TRBD1 (6 bases). The germline gives CDR1 SNHLY, CDR2 FYNNEI. CDR3 length: 15 residues. Trimming pared 3 bases from V and 5 bases from J, leaving 13 bases between.

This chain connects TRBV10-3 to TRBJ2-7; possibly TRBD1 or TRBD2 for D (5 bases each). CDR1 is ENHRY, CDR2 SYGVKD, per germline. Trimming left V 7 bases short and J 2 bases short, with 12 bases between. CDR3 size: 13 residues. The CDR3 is CAITSGAPYEQYF. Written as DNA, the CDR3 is TGTGCCATCACCTCCGGGGCCCCCTACGAGCAGTACTTC.

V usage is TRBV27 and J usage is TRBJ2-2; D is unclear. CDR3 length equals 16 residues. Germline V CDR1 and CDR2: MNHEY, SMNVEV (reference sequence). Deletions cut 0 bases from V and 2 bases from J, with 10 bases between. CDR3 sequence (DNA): TGTGCCAGCAGTTTATCGCAGTTACTAAACACCGGGGAGCTGTTTTTT. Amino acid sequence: CASSLSQLLNTGELFF.

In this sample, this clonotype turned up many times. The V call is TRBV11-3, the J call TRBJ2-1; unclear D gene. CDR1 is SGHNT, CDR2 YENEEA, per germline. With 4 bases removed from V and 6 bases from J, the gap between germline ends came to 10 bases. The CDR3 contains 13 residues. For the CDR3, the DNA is TGTGCCAGCAGCTCTAATCCCGGCAATGAGCAGTTCTTC. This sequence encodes CASSSNPGNEQFF.